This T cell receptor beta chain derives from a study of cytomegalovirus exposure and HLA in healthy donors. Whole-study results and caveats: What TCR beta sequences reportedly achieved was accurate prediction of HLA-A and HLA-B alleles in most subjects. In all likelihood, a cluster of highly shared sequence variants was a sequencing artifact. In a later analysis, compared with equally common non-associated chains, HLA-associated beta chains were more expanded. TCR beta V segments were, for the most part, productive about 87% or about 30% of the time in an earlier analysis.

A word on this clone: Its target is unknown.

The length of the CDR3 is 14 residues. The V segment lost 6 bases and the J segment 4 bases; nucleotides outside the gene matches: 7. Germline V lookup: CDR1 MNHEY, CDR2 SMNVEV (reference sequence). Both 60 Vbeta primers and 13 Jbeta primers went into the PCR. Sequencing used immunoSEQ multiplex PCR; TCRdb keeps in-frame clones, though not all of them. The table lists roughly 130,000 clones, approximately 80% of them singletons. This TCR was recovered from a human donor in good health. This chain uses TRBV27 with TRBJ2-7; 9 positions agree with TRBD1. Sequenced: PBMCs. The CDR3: CASSKRTGEYEQYF. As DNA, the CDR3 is TGTGCCAGCAGCAAAAGGACAGGGGAATACGAGCAGTACTTC.